This T cell receptor beta chain was profiled in a study of blood T cell repertoires in COVID-19. At the level of the study: Acute and convalescent COVID-19 specimens originated in the United States, Italy and Spain. Nucleic acid was either cDNA or gDNA, and it came from T cells, B-cell-depleted T cells, or PBMCs.

The CDR3 extends over 13 amino acids. The germline CDR1 and CDR2 sequences are SGHNT and YENEEA. Trimming took off 1 base at V and 8 bases at J, with 9 bases between the two ends. Per the study methods: Nucleated cell counts were estimated from reference gene primer amplification. Profiling relied on immunoSEQ multiplex PCR, and the TCRdb table lists in-frame clones only, not all of them. V, J and clone size are taken as reported in that table, and D and trimming were inferred from the DNA itself. The table lists about 55,000 clones, around 85% of them singletons, with roughly 15% in the top ten. Sequencing input: peripheral blood. This sequence joins TRBV11-3 and TRBJ2-1; D uncertain. The receptor was isolated from a human donor in a cohort sampled during active COVID-19. CDR3 loop: CASSLGEFDEQFF. The CDR3 DNA sequence: TGTGCCAGCAGCTTAGGCGAGTTCGATGAGCAGTTCTTC.